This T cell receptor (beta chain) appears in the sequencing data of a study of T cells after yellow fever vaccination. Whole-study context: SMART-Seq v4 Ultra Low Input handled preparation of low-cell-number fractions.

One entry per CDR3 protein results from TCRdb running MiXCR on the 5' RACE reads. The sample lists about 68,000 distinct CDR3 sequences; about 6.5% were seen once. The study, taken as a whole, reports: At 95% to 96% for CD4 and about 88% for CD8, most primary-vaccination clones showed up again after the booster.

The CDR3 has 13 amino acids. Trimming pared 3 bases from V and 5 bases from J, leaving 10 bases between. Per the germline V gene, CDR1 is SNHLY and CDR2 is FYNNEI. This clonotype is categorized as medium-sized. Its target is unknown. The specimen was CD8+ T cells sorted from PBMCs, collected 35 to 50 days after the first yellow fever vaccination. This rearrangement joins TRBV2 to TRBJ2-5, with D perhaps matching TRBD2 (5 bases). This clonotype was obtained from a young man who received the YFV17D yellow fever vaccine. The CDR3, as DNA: TGTGCCAGCAGTGAGAGTCCGGGGGAGACCCAGTACTTC. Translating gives CASSESPGETQYF.